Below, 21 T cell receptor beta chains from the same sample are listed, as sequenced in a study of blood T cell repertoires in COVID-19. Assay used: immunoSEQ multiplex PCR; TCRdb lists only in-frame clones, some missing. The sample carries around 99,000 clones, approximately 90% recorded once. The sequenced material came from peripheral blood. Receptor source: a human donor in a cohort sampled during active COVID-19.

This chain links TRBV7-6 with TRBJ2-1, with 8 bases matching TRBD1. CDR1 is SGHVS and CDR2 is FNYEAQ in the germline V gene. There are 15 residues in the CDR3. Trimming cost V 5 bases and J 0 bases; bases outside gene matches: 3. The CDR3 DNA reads TGTGCCAGCAGCCTGGACAGGGCCTCCTACAATGAGCAGTTCTTC. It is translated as CASSLDRASYNEQFF.

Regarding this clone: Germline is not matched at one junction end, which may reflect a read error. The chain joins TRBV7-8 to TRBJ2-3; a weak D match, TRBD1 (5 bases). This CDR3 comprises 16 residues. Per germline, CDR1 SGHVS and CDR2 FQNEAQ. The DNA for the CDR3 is TGTGCCAGCACCTTATCCAACGCAGGGCCCCAAGATACGCAGTATTTT. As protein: CASTLSNAGPQDTQYF.

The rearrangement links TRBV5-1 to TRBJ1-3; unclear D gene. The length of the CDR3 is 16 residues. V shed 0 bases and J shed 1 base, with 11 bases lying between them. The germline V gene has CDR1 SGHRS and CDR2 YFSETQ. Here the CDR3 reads CASSLDGDPSGNTIYF. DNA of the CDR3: TGCGCCAGCAGCTTGGACGGGGATCCTTCTGGAAACACCATATATTTT.

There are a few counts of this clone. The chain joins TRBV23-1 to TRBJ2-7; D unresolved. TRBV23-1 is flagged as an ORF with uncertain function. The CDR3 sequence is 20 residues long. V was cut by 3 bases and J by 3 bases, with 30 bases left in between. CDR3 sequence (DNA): TGCGCCAGCAGTCACATTCTTCGCCCGAGATGTTGGAGCCCTCTCTACGAGCAGTACTTC. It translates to CASSHILRPRCWSPLYEQYF.

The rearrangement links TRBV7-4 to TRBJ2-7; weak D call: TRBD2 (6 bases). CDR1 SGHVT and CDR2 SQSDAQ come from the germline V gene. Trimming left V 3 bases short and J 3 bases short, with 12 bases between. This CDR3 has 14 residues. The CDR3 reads CASSFPGLLYEQYF. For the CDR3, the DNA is TGTGCCAGCAGCTTCCCGGGACTCCTCTACGAGCAGTACTTC. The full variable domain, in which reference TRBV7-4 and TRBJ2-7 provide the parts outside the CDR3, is GAGVSQSPRYKVAKRGRDVALRCDSISGHVTLYWYRQTLGQGSEVLTYSQSDAQRDKSGRPSGRFSAERPERSVSTLKIQRTEQGDSAVYLCASSFPGLLYEQYFGPGTRLTVT.

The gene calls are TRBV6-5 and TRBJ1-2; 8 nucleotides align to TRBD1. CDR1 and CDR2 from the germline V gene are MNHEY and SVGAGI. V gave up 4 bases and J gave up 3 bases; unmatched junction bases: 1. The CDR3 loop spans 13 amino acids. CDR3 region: CASSWGQDYGYTF. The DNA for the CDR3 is TGTGCCAGCAGTTGGGGACAGGACTATGGCTACACCTTC.

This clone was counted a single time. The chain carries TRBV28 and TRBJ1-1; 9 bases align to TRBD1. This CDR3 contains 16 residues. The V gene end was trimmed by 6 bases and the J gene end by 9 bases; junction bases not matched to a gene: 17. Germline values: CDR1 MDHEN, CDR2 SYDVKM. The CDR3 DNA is TGTGCCAGCAGCCCTGACAGGGGGTGGAAGGGGGCCAAAGCTTTCTTT. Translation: CASSPDRGWKGAKAFF.

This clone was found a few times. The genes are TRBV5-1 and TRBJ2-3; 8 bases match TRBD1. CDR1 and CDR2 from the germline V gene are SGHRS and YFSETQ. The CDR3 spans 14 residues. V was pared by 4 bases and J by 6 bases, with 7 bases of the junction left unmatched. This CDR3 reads CASSPGGGSDTQYF. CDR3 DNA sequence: TGCGCCAGCAGCCCAGGGGGCGGTTCGGATACGCAGTATTTT.

This CDR3 reads CASTHRAERKPQHF. The CDR3 DNA is TGTGCCAGTACCCACAGGGCCGAAAGGAAGCCCCAGCATTTT. The gene calls are TRBV19 and TRBJ1-5; TRBD1 is a possible D gene (6 bases). CDR3 length: 14 amino acids. Trimming removed 7 bases from V and 8 bases from J, with 18 bases in between. Germline V gene data show CDR1 as LNHDA and CDR2 as SQIVND (reference sequence). The full variable domain, completed using reference TRBV19 and TRBJ1-5, is DGGITQSPKYLFRKEGQNVTLSCEQNLNHDAMYWYRQDPGQGLRLIYYSQIVNDFQKGDIAEGYSVSREKKESFPLTVTSAQKNPTAFYLCASTHRAERKPQHFGDGTRLSIL.

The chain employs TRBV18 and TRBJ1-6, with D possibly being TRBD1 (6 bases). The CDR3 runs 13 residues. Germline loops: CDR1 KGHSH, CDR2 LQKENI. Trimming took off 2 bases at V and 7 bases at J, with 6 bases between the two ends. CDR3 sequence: CASSPTGNSPLHF. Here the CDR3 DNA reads TGTGCCAGCTCACCAACAGGGAATTCACCCCTCCACTTT. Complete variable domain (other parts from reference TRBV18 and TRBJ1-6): NAGVMQNPRHLVRRRGQEARLRCSPMKGHSHVYWYRQLPEEGLKFMVYLQKENIIDESGMPKERFSAEFPKEGPSILRIQQVVRGDSAAYFCASSPTGNSPLHFGNGTRLTVT.

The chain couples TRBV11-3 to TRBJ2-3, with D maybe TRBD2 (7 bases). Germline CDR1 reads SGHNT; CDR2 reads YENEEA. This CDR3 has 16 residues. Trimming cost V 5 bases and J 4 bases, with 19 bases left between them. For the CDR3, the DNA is TGTGCCAGCAGCCCGAGTGGGGGGGGGCGGGCAGATACGCAGTATTTT. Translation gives CASSPSGGGRADTQYF.

CDR3 amino acids: CASRRTSGGTLNRELFF. In nucleotides, the CDR3 is TGCGCCAGCAGACGGACTAGCGGGGGGACATTGAACCGGGAGCTGTTTTTT. This chain links TRBV5-1 with TRBJ2-2, with 14 bases fitting TRBD2. This CDR3 region has 17 residues. The germline CDR1 and CDR2 sequences are SGHRS and YFSETQ. V gave up 5 bases and J gave up 9 bases; unmatched junction bases: 12.

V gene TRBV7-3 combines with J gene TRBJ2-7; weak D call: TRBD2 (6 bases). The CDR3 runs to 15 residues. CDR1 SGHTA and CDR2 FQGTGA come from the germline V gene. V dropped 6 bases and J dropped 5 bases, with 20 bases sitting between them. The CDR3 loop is CASSVGRSSWDEQYF. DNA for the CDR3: TGTGCCAGCAGTGTAGGGAGGAGCTCCTGGGACGAGCAGTACTTC.

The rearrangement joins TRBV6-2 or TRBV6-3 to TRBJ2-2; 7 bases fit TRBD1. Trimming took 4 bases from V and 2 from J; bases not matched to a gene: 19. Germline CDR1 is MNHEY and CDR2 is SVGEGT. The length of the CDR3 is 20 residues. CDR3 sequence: CASSFTLDREPSSNTGELFF. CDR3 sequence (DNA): TGTGCCAGCAGTTTCACCCTCGACAGGGAGCCTTCCTCTAACACCGGGGAGCTGTTTTTT.

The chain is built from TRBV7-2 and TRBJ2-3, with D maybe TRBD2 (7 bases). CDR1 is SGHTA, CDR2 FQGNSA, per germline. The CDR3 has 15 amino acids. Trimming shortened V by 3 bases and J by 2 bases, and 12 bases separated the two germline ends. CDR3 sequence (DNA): TGTGCCAGCAGCTTCGCGGGGGCTAACACAGATACGCAGTATTTT. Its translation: CASSFAGANTDTQYF.

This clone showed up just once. The CDR3 nucleotides read TGTGCCAGCAGTTGGACTAGCGGGATAACAGATACGCAGTATTTT. This gives the protein CASSWTSGITDTQYF. The V gene is TRBV2, the J gene TRBJ2-3; 12 bases line up with TRBD2. The CDR3 covers 15 residues. Germline loops: CDR1 SNHLY, CDR2 FYNNEI. V lost 5 bases, J lost 3 bases, and 3 bases stayed unmatched.

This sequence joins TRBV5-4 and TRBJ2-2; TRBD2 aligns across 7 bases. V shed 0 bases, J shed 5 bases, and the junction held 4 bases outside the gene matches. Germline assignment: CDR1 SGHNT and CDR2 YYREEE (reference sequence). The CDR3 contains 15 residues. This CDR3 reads CASSLAGGGTGELFF. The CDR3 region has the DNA TGTGCCAGCAGCTTGGCTGGGGGGGGAACCGGGGAGCTGTTTTTT.

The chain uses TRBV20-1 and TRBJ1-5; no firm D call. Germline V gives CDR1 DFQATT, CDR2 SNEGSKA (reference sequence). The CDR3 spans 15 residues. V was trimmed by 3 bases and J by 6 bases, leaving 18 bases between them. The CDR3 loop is CSASAGSSEVQPQHF. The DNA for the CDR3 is TGCAGTGCTAGTGCCGGGAGCAGCGAAGTTCAGCCCCAGCATTTT.

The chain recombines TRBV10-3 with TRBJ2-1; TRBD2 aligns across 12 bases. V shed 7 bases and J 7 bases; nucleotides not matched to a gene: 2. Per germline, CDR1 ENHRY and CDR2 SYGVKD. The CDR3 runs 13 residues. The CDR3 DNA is TGTGCCATCAAAGGGACTAGCGGGAATGAGCAGTTCTTC. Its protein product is CAIKGTSGNEQFF.

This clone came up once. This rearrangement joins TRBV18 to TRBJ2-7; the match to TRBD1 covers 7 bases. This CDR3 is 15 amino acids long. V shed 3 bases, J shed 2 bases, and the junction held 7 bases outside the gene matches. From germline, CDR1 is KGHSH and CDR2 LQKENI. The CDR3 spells CASSPQGQRAYEQYF. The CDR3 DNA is TGTGCCAGCTCACCTCAGGGACAGCGAGCCTACGAGCAGTACTTC.

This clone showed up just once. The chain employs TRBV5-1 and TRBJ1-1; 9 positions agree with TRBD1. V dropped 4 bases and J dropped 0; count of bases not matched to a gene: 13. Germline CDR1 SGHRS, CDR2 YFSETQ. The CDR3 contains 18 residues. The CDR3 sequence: CASSPGQGSWGLNTEAFF. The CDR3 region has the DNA TGCGCCAGCAGCCCGGGACAGGGATCTTGGGGTTTGAACACTGAAGCTTTCTTT.